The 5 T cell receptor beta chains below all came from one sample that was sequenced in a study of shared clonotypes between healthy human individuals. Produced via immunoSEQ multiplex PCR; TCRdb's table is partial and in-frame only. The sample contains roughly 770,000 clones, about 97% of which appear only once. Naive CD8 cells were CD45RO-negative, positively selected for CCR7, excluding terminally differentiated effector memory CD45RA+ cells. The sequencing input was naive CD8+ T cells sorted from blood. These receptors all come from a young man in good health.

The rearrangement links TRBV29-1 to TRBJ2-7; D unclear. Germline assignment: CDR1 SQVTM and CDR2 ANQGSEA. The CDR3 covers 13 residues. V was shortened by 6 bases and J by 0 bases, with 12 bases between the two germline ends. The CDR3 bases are TGCAGCGTCAGACTTCAAAGCTCCTACGAGCAGTACTTC. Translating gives CSVRLQSSYEQYF.

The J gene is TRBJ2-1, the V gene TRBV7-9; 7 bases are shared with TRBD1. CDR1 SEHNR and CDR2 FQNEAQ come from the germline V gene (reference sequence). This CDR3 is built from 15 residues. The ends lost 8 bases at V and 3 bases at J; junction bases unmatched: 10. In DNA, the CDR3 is TGTGCCAGCTCTTGGCCGGGACAGAACTACAATGAGCAGTTCTTC. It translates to CASSWPGQNYNEQFF. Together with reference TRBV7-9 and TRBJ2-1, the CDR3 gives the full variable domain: DTGVSQNPRHKITKRGQNVTFRCDPISEHNRLYWYRQTLGQGPEFLTYFQNEAQLEKSRLLSDRFSAERPKGSFSTLEIQRTEQGDSAMYLCASSWPGQNYNEQFFGPGTRLTVL.

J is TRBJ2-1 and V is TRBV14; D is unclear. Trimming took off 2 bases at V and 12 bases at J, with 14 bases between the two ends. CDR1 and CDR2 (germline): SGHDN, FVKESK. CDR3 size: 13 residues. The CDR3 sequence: CASSQRGSLRQFF. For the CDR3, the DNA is TGTGCCAGCAGCCAAAGAGGTAGCCTCAGGCAGTTCTTC.

The CDR3 reads CASRDSVLDEQFF. The CDR3 coding sequence is TGCGCCAGCAGGGATAGCGTCTTGGATGAGCAGTTCTTC. This chain uses TRBV10-1 with TRBJ2-1; maybe TRBD2 (5 bases). This CDR3 spans 13 amino acids. The V gene's germline CDR1 is WNHNN and CDR2 SYGVQD (reference sequence). V lost 6 bases, J lost 8 bases, and 14 bases lay in between.

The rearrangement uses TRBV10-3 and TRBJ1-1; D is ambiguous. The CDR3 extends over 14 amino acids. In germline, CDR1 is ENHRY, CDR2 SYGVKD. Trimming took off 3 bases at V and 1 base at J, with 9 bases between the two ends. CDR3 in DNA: TGTGCCATCAGTGATGTACGGAGGAACACTGAAGCTTTCTTT. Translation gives CAISDVRRNTEAFF.